This section outlines one TCR beta chain sequence together with its context. No cognate antigen has been identified for it. No clone much larger than this one lies a single base away; base qualities are absent. TCRbeta CDR3 regions were amplified from genomic DNA using the immunoSEQ Assay, a bias-controlled multiplex PCR. The study's own analysis went as follows. Nucleated cell counts per sample were estimated from amplification of reference gene primers within the assay. Sequence reads were collapsed and filtered to measure the absolute abundance of every unique TCRbeta CDR3 rearrangement. Productive Simpson clonality was computed per sample as the square root of Simpson's diversity index over productive rearrangements. The table comes from immuneACCESS by way of TCRdb, which keeps in-frame sequences with V and J called. Part of the clones is missing from these tables; in studies checked, under half for an unresolved V gene and the rest for unknown reasons. D and trimming were read from the DNA, whereas the V and J calls and clone size are those reported in that table. In this sample the table shows 96,000 or so clones, about 88% of which occur a single time. Together, the top ten hold about 2.7% of the sample.

This record belongs to a study of blood T cell repertoires in COVID-19 (dated by TCRdb to the early 2020s). For the study in its entirety: Samples covering the acute and convalescent phases of COVID-19 were provided by collaborators in the United States, Italy and Spain. A freely available public database, intended as a resource for researchers studying the immune response to SARS-CoV-2, is where the repertoires were released. The dataset comprised deeply sampled blood TCRbeta repertoires from subjects exposed to, actively infected with, or recovered from COVID-19. Where available, HLA class I and class II types were obtained from metadata supplied by the sample provider rather than from assay-based typing. The prospective study material was composed of cDNA or gDNA derived from T cells, B-cell-depleted T cells, or PBMCs. Sample metadata almost always included a de-identified subject ID, COVID-19 status, age in years and sex. Samples were obtained from the ongoing ImmuneRACE study (first 160 participants) and from 1,000 to 1,500 subjects provided by 6 global collaborators. The paper as a whole reports these results and caveats: How much clinical and demographic metadata was included differed by source and by participant, and the metadata was provided uncurated.

The collaborating institutions used their own protocols to collect whole blood in K2EDTA tubes. Collaborator samples were shipped for TCRbeta analysis as frozen whole blood, isolated PBMCs, or DNA extracted from either sample type. The V end loses 0 bases and the J end loses 3 bases, and a stretch of 21 bases separates them. There are 18 amino acids in the CDR3, from cysteine to phenylalanine inclusive. The read is trimmed to its CDR3 DNA, 54 bases read in frame from base 1. The germline V gene (reference sequence) specifies PRHDT as CDR1 and FYEKMQ as CDR2. Sequencing was performed on peripheral blood. The receptor chain draws on TRBV13 and TRBJ2-7; D gene: possibly TRBD2, on 6 matching bases. The origin of this receptor is a woman of 80 years or more with acute or convalescent COVID-19. The CDR3 protein is CASSLGPLIPTRRYEQYF. The sequence in DNA is TGTGCCAGCAGCTTAGGCCCATTAATACCGACTAGACGCTACGAGCAGTACTTC.